This TCR beta chain stems from a study of PD-1 blockade in classical Hodgkin lymphoma. General study findings and limits: Baseline TCR diversity was reportedly lower in newly diagnosed patients than healthy donors. Among the patients, those starting nivolumab under 1 year after ASCT were excluded.

Regarding this clone: The antigen is unknown.

Germline V CDR1 and CDR2: SEHNR, FQNEAQ (reference sequence). Trimming cost V 4 bases and J 6 bases; bases outside gene matches: 8. The CDR3 has 15 residues. The time point here: cycle 4 day 1 (C4D1), after around six weeks of nivolumab. Every one of the patients relapsed after autologous stem cell transplantation (brentuximab vedotin exposure was variable). Starting with thawed PBMCs, CD4+ T cells were purified by magnetic negative selection. Complete response, partial response or progressive disease was each patient's best response. Method: immunoSEQ multiplex PCR; TCRdb's copy keeps in-frame clones and lacks some. Of tens of thousands of clones listed, around 87% are singletons.

The sample here was CD4+ T cells from blood, taken before the fourth cycle of nivolumab. The TCR sequence derives from a human donor with classical Hodgkin lymphoma. This rearrangement joins TRBV7-9 to TRBJ1-5; 8 bases fit TRBD1. CDR3 nucleotides: TGTGCCAGCAGCTCATCGGGACAGGCCTTTCAGCCCCAGCATTTT. This codes for CASSSSGQAFQPQHF.